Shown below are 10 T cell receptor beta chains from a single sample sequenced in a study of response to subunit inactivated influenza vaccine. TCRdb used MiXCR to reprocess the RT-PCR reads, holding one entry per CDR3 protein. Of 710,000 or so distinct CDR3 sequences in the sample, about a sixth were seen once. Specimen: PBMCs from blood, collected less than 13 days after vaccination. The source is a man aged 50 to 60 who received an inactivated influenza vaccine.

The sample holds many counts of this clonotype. The CDR3 nucleotides are TGTGCCAGCAGCCCCGGACTAGCGGGAGCGACAGATACGCAGTATTTT. Protein sequence: CASSPGLAGATDTQYF. The genes are TRBV7-2 and TRBJ2-3; 13 bases fit TRBD2. Looked up from germline, CDR1 is SGHTA and CDR2 is FQGNSA. CDR3 length: 16 residues. The ends lost 5 bases at V and 3 bases at J; junction bases unmatched: 5.

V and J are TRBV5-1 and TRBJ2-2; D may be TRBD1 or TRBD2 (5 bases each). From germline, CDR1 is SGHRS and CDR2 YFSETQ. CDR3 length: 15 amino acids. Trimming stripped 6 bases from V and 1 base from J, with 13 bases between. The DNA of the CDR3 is TGCGCCAGCACCCCCGGGGCAGTGAACACCGGGGAGCTGTTTTTT. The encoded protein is CASTPGAVNTGELFF.

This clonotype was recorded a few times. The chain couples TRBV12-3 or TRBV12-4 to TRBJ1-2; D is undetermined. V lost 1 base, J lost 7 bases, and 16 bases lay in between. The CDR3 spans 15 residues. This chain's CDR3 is CASSLVDASVSGYTF. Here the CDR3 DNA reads TGTGCCAGCAGTTTAGTAGATGCGTCGGTCTCTGGCTACACCTTC.

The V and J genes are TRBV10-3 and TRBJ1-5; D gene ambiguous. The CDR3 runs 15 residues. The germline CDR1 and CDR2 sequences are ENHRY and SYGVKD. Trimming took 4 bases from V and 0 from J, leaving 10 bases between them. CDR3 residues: CAISGSQYSNQPQHF. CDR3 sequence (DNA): TGTGCCATCAGTGGGAGTCAGTATAGCAATCAGCCCCAGCATTTT.

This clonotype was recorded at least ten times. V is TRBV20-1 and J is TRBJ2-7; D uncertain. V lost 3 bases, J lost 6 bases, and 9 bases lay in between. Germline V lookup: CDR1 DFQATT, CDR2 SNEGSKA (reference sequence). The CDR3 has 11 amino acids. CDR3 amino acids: CSASSPAEQYF. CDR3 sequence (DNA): TGCAGTGCTAGTTCGCCAGCCGAGCAGTACTTC.

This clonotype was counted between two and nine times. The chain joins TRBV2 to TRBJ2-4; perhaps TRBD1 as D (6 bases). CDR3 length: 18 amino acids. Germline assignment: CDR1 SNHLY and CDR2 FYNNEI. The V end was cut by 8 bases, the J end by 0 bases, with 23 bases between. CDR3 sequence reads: CASEVDRTLRLAKNIQYF. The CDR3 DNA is TGTGCCAGCGAGGTGGACAGAACCCTTCGCCTAGCCAAAAACATTCAGTACTTC. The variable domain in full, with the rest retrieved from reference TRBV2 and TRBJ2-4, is EPEVTQTPSHQVTQMGQEVILRCVPISNHLYFYWYRQILGQKVEFLVSFYNNEISEKSEIFDDQFSVERPDGSNFTLKIRSTKLEDSAMYFCASEVDRTLRLAKNIQYFGAGTRLSVL.

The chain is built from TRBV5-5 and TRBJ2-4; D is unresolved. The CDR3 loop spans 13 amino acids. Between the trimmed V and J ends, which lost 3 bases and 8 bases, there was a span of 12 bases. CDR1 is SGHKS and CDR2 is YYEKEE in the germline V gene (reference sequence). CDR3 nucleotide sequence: TGTGCCAGCAGCTACCTCTTAACCGACATTCAGTACTTC. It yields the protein CASSYLLTDIQYF.

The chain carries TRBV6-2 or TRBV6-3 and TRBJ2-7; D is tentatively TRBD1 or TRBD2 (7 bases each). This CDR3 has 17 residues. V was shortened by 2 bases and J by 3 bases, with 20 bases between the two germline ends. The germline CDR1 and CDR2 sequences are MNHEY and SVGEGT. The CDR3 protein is CASSYRFGGTENYEQYF. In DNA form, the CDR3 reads TGTGCCAGCAGTTACCGATTCGGGGGGACAGAAAACTACGAGCAGTACTTC.

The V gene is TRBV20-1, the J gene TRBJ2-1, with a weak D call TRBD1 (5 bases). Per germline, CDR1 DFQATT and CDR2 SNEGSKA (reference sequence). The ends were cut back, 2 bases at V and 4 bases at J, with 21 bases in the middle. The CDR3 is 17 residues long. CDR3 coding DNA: TGCAGTGCTAGACGCCTCAACTCAGGGCTCAATTACAATGAGCAGTTCTTC. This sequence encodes CSARRLNSGLNYNEQFF.

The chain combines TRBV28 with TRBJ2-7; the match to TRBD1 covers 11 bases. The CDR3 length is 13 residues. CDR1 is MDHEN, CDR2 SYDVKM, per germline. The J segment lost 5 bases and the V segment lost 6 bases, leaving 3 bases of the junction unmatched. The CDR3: CASRRTGGHEQYF. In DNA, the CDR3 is TGTGCCAGCAGGAGGACAGGGGGCCACGAGCAGTACTTC.